The clone carrying this T cell receptor (beta chain) was counted a few times. The target antigen is unknown. A second 7 to 11 cycle PCR used barcoded and J-beta primers. Unique molecular identifiers of 12 random nucleotides labeled each cDNA. TCRdb recomputed calls from the 5' RACE reads with MiXCR, one row per CDR3 protein. The data show more than 1,400,000 distinct CDR3 sequences, roughly 40% seen once. These data are taken from a study of blood T cells in healthy people across ages. Study as a whole: Capture via template switching afforded approximately one barcoded beta molecule per two T cells.

The CDR3 has 14 amino acids. Deletions cut 4 bases from V and 4 bases from J, with 15 bases between. Germline V lookup: CDR1 SGHRS, CDR2 YFSETQ. Study findings and constraints: Estimated diversity across one million T cells was deemed an underestimate. Naive T cell percentage by flow cytometry tracked strongly with beta diversity.

This clonotype was obtained from a woman aged 18-35 years in good health. The sequenced material came from blood. The gene calls are TRBV5-1 and TRBJ2-7; tentatively, D is TRBD2 (5 bases). CDR3 residues: CASSLLRGGYEQYF. The CDR3 coding sequence is TGCGCCAGCAGCCTTCTCAGAGGAGGTTACGAGCAGTACTTC.